This T cell receptor beta chain was recovered during a study of Ad26.COV2.S vaccination and SARS-CoV-2 variants. Germline CDR1 is SGHRS and CDR2 is YFSETQ. V was clipped by 6 bases and J by 6 bases, with 13 bases between them. The CDR3 is 12 residues long. TCRdb's table, derived via immunoSEQ multiplex PCR, lists solely in-frame clones and lacks some. The table lists fewer than 300,000 clones, roughly 86% of them singletons. Treatment: roughly 20 received Ad26.COV2.S at low or high dose, single or two shots; about 5 received placebo; per-sample allocation not given. Specimens were obtained on day 63 following the first vaccine or placebo injection. At a Boston site, the person donating was an adult of 18-55 years.

The specimen comprised peripheral blood, sampled in a trial of Ad26.COV2.S vaccine versus placebo. This chain joins TRBV5-1 and TRBJ2-7; D possibly corresponds to TRBD2 (5 bases). This TCR was sampled from a person aged 18 to 65 who received the Ad26.COV2.S COVID-19 vaccine or a placebo. This chain's CDR3 is CASTPGGTEQYF. CDR3 nucleotide sequence: TGCGCCAGCACCCCCGGAGGTACCGAGCAGTACTTC.